This T cell receptor (beta chain) stems from a study of shared clonotypes between healthy human individuals. Findings and caveats of the study: An effect of sequencing depth on clonotype sharing among donors was expected.

Sequencing was performed with immunoSEQ multiplex PCR; in TCRdb, only in-frame clones are kept and a portion is missing. The repertoire holds more than 1,200,000 clones, with 98% as singletons. With regard to this clone: The antigen is unknown.

V lost 1 base, J lost 12 bases, and 16 bases lay in between. The CDR3 loop spans 13 amino acids. Germline CDR1 and CDR2: SGHDN and FVKESK. Naive CD45RA+ and memory CD45RA-negative subsets were split from CD4+ cells. Sequencing was done on a sample of naive CD4+ T cells sorted from blood. Indicated subset: CD45RA+ positively selected. V and J are TRBV14 and TRBJ2-7; maybe TRBD2 (7 bases). The clonotype originates from a man younger than 40 in good health. Written as DNA, the CDR3 is TGTGCCAGCAGCCAAGCCGGGGGGCGCTTATTGTACTTC. This sequence encodes CASSQAGGRLLYF.